This TCR beta chain was sequenced for a study of shared clonotypes between healthy human individuals. Across the study: Each donor's CD8 memory used one plate, CD8 naive two, each CD4 subset three. Study-wide results and limits: It was observed that approximately 5% of naive CD4 clonotypes were shared across a handful of donors.

TCRdb keeps only in-frame clones here, not all; method: immunoSEQ multiplex PCR. The sample records about 2.4 million clones, around 94% being singletons. This clone occurred once. Its cognate antigen is unknown. Sequencing was done on a sample of naive CD4+ T cells sorted from blood. Subset indicated: CD45RA+ positively selected. This TCR derives from a man between 18 and 29 years old in good health.

The CDR3 coding sequence is TGCGCCAGCACGGGACTAGCGGTCCAAGAGACCCAGTACTTC. Protein product: CASTGLAVQETQYF. This chain connects TRBV10-2 to TRBJ2-5; 11 positions match TRBD2. Germline CDR1 and CDR2: WSHSY and SAAADI. This CDR3 has 14 residues. Germline trimming cut 7 bases from V and 1 base from J; bases unmatched to any gene: 2.